A selection of T cell receptor beta chains follows, all from one sample in a study of CD8+CD57+ T cells in acquired aplastic anemia. TCRdb reprocessed the reads via MiXCR and lists one record per CDR3 protein. The table records 150,000 to 200,000 distinct CDR3 sequences, 64% of them present only once. Material for sequencing was sorted CD4+, CD8+, or CD8+CD57+ T cells (not recorded which) from PBMCs. The receptors shown here come from a human donor with severe aplastic anemia or a healthy control (not recorded which). Each CDR3 is given with its conserved first and last residue. A D gene is named only where the DNA matches it firmly. A row's size may be missing; if present it is once, few, many or a size class.

clone_size d_call j_call v_call cdr3_aa cdr3_nt
NA TRBD1 TRBJ1-3 TRBV25-1 CASSPRGTGKLGNTIYF TGTGCCAGCAGTCCCCGTGGGACAGGGAAGTTGGGAAACACCATATATTTT
NA TRBD2 TRBJ2-1 TRBV24-1 CATSDPNLAGGSNEQFF TGTGCCACCAGTGACCCGAACCTAGCGGGAGGGAGCAATGAGCAGTTCTTC
once NA TRBJ2-7 TRBV20-1 CSATPPRDGYEQYF TGCAGTGCTACACCGCCCCGGGACGGCTACGAGCAGTACTTC
NA NA TRBJ2-3 TRBV9 CASSVVDTQYF TGTGCCAGCAGCGTAGTCGATACGCAGTATTTT
many NA TRBJ1-2 TRBV19 CASCSRGSALGYTF TGTGCCAGTTGTAGTCGGGGATCAGCCCTTGGCTACACCTTC
NA NA TRBJ1-6 TRBV5-1 CASSLDRQSPLHF TGCGCCAGCAGCTTGGACAGGCAATCACCCCTCCACTTT
few NA TRBJ2-1 TRBV20-1 CSARLGHNEQFF TGCAGTGCTAGGTTGGGCCACAATGAGCAGTTCTTC
NA NA TRBJ2-7 TRBV20-1 CSARDTGVYEQYF TGCAGTGCTAGAGATACCGGAGTCTACGAGCAGTACTTC
NA NA TRBJ2-3 TRBV7-2 CASSTAAGTTDTQYF TGTGCCAGCAGCACCGCAGCGGGGACAACAGATACGCAGTATTTT
NA TRBD1 TRBJ1-2 TRBV15 CATSNLLDRVEGYTF TGTGCCACCAGCAACCTCCTAGACAGGGTGGAAGGCTACACCTTC
NA NA TRBJ2-3 TRBV6-4 CASSDSIGPFDTQYF TGTGCCAGCAGTGACTCGATCGGTCCGTTTGATACGCAGTATTTT
NA NA TRBJ2-7 TRBV7-3 CASTRDLYEQYF TGTGCCAGCACCCGGGACCTCTACGAGCAGTACTTC
NA TRBD1 TRBJ1-6 TRBV7-2 CASSFDRGGSPLHF TGTGCCAGCAGCTTCGACAGGGGAGGGTCACCCCTCCACTTT
NA TRBD1 TRBJ2-3 TRBV12-3/TRBV12-4 CATRPGQGADTQYF TGTGCCACCCGTCCGGGACAGGGGGCAGATACGCAGTATTTT
NA NA TRBJ1-3 TRBV6-6 CASSYNGGTGNTIYF TGTGCCAGCAGTTACAATGGGGGTACTGGAAACACCATATATTTT
NA NA TRBJ2-7 TRBV20-1 CSVLGASSYEQYF TGCAGTGTTCTCGGGGCGAGCTCCTACGAGCAGTACTTC
NA TRBD2 TRBJ2-1 TRBV20-1 CSATPLSGGGTNEQFF TGCAGTGCTACCCCGTTGAGCGGGGGGGGTACAAATGAGCAGTTCTTC
once NA TRBJ1-6 TRBV7-3 CASSQDVKQGFGRGNSPLHF TGCGCCAGCAGCCAAGACGTTAAGCAGGGTTTCGGTCGGGGTAATTCACCCCTCCACTTT
NA NA TRBJ2-2 TRBV19 CASSTAGGSGELFF TGTGCCAGTAGTACAGCGGGTGGGTCCGGGGAGCTGTTTTTT
once TRBD1 TRBJ2-2 TRBV29-1 CSVRGQGANTGELFF TGCAGCGTGCGCGGACAGGGGGCGAACACCGGGGAGCTGTTTTTT
once TRBD1 TRBJ2-1 TRBV9 CASSVDGGQGINEQFF TGTGCCAGCAGCGTAGATGGGGGACAGGGCATCAATGAGCAGTTCTTC
NA NA TRBJ2-5 TRBV15 CATSRDPNSWGGETQYF TGTGCCACCAGCAGAGATCCTAATAGTTGGGGCGGGGAGACCCAGTACTTC
NA NA TRBJ2-7 TRBV2 CASSAEQSEVQQYF TGTGCCAGCAGTGCTGAACAATCTGAGGTCCAGCAGTACTTC
NA NA TRBJ2-7 TRBV20-1 CSARDSRGAGDEQYF TGCAGTGCTAGAGACAGCCGGGGGGCCGGGGACGAGCAGTACTTC
NA NA TRBJ2-1 TRBV7-9 CASSSTRPGINEQFF TGTGCCAGCAGCTCCACCCGACCGGGTATCAATGAGCAGTTCTTC
few NA TRBJ2-7 TRBV7-6 CASSYTGGEQYF TGTGCCAGCAGCTACACCGGCGGCGAGCAGTACTTC
NA NA TRBJ2-7 TRBV12-3/TRBV12-4 CASSSQSSYEQYF TGTGCCAGCAGTTCGCAGAGCAGCTACGAGCAGTACTTC
NA TRBD1 TRBJ2-7 TRBV20-1 CSAPSGTGNPYEQYF TGCAGTGCCCCATCCGGGACAGGGAATCCCTACGAGCAGTACTTC
NA NA TRBJ2-7 TRBV9 CASSVGGGGGYEQYF TGTGCCAGCAGCGTAGGAGGGGGTGGGGGATACGAGCAGTACTTC
few TRBD2 TRBJ2-7 TRBV5-1 CASSLETGGPGFEQYF TGCGCCAGCAGCTTGGAAACGGGAGGGCCAGGTTTTGAGCAGTACTTC
NA TRBD1 TRBJ2-1 TRBV7-2 CASSATGGGRYNEQFF TGTGCCAGCAGCGCGACAGGGGGCGGACGATACAATGAGCAGTTCTTC
NA NA TRBJ1-6 TRBV14 CASSQRGRGNSPLHF TGTGCCAGCAGTCAGAGGGGTCGGGGTAATTCACCCCTCCACTTT
few NA TRBJ2-1 TRBV27 CASSPIPSHEQFF TGTGCCAGCAGTCCAATCCCTAGCCATGAGCAGTTCTTC
many NA TRBJ1-1 TRBV7-7 CASSLSRGTEAFF TGTGCTAGCAGTCTTAGCAGGGGCACTGAAGCTTTCTTT
NA NA TRBJ2-1 TRBV19 CASALGGGSYNEQFF TGTGCCAGCGCCCTGGGAGGGGGCTCCTACAATGAGCAGTTCTTC
few NA TRBJ1-4 TRBV7-9 CASSLSVEKLFF TGTGCCAGCAGCTTATCTGTCGAAAAACTGTTTTTT
NA NA TRBJ2-1 TRBV2 CASRRGRASNNEQFF TGTGCCAGCAGGAGGGGCAGGGCCTCGAACAATGAGCAGTTCTTC
many NA TRBJ1-1 TRBV20-1 CSARDTVSLAEAFF TGCAGTGCTAGAGATACCGTCTCCCTAGCTGAAGCTTTCTTT
NA TRBD2 TRBJ2-5 TRBV19 CASSKPPGLAGAQSNQETQYF TGTGCCAGTAGCAAACCCCCGGGACTAGCGGGAGCCCAATCCAACCAAGAGACCCAGTACTTC
many TRBD2 TRBJ2-3 TRBV6-4 CASSASGGGTDTQYF TGTGCCAGCAGTGCTAGCGGGGGGGGCACAGATACGCAGTATTTT
once TRBD1 TRBJ1-5 TRBV15 CATSRGPRTGNQPQHF TGTGCCACCAGCCGTGGACCTAGGACAGGGAATCAGCCCCAGCATTTT
NA TRBD2 TRBJ2-7 TRBV29-1 CSVEDDSSGKAYEQYF TGCAGCGTTGAAGATGATTCTAGCGGGAAGGCCTACGAGCAGTACTTC
NA TRBD1 TRBJ1-5 TRBV27 CASGHRQGLNQPQHF TGTGCCAGCGGACATCGACAGGGACTAAATCAGCCCCAGCATTTT
many TRBD1 TRBJ2-3 TRBV12-3/TRBV12-4 CASSETGVGTDTQYF TGTGCCAGCAGCGAAACAGGGGTGGGGACAGATACGCAGTATTTT
NA NA TRBJ2-7 TRBV14 CASSLGSGAYEQYF TGTGCCAGCAGTCTTGGGAGTGGAGCCTACGAGCAGTACTTC
NA NA TRBJ2-5 TRBV5-8 CASSFRGGGEETQYF TGTGCCAGCAGCTTTAGAGGGGGGGGTGAAGAGACCCAGTACTTC
NA TRBD2 TRBJ2-5 TRBV20-1 CSARETSGRVETQYF TGCAGTGCTAGAGAAACTAGCGGGAGGGTAGAGACCCAGTACTTC
NA TRBD2 TRBJ2-1 TRBV7-4 CASSLTSGRGSVNEQFF TGTGCCAGCAGCTTGACTAGCGGGAGGGGGTCTGTAAATGAGCAGTTCTTC
once NA TRBJ2-3 TRBV19 CASSGWSTDTQYF TGTGCCAGTAGTGGCTGGAGCACAGATACGCAGTATTTT
NA NA TRBJ2-7 TRBV2 CASSEISAGNYEQYF TGTGCCAGCAGTGAGATATCGGCAGGGAACTACGAGCAGTACTTC